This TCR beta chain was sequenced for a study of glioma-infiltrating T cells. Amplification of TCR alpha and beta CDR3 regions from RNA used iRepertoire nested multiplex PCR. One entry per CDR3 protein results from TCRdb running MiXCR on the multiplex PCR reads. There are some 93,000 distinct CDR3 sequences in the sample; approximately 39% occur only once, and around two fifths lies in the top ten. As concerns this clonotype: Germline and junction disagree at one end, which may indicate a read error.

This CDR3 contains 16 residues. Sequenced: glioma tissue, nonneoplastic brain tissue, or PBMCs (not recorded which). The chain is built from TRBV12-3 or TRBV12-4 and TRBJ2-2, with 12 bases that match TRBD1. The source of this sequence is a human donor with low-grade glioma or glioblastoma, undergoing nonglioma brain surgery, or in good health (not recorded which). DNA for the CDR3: TGTGCCGGCAGTTTAGGGGGACAGGGGGCGACTGGGGAGCTGTTTTTT. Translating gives CAGSLGGQGATGELFF.